The 3 T cell receptor beta chains reported below all come from one sample, sequenced in a study of T cell changes during pregnancy in multiple sclerosis. Profiling relied on immunoSEQ multiplex PCR, and the TCRdb table lists in-frame clones only, not all of them. The repertoire consists of some 60,000 clones, with around 93% occurring once and the leading ten covering under 2%. The specimen comprised peripheral blood, sampled after pregnancy. These receptors were taken from a female donor with multiple sclerosis, enrolled in a pregnancy study.

The chain combines TRBV5-1 with TRBJ1-5, with 11 bases that match TRBD1. J lost 4 bases, V lost 4 bases, and 4 bases had no gene match. Germline CDR1 SGHRS, CDR2 YFSETQ. This CDR3 spans 15 amino acids. The CDR3 sequence is CASSMGDRGNQPQHF. As DNA, the CDR3 is TGCGCCAGCAGCATGGGGGACAGGGGGAATCAGCCCCAGCATTTT.

The CDR3 loop reads CASSVGGSSYEQYF. The CDR3 coding sequence is TGTGCCAGCAGCGTAGGAGGGAGCTCCTACGAGCAGTACTTC. The chain employs TRBV9 and TRBJ2-7; maybe TRBD2 (5 bases). Germline lookup yields CDR1 SGDLS and CDR2 YYNGEE. The CDR3 is 14 amino acids. Between the trimmed V and J ends, which lost 0 bases and 0 bases, there was a span of 7 bases.

The CDR3 region is CASSLYRGHQPQHF. The CDR3 nucleotides are TGTGCCAGCAGTTTATACAGGGGGCATCAGCCCCAGCATTTT. The chain uses TRBV28 and TRBJ1-5, with 9 bases lining up with TRBD1. The CDR3 covers 14 residues. CDR1 and CDR2 from the germline V gene are MDHEN and SYDVKM. Trimming took 1 base from V and 5 from J; bases not matched to a gene: 0.